The entry below describes one TCR beta chain. Antigen unknown. The data derive from a study of STAT3 mutations in large granular lymphocyte leukemia. The study's findings and limits: In T-cell large granular lymphocyte leukemia, about half of patients showed multiple immunodominant subclonotypes.

This table comes from immunoSEQ multiplex PCR, and its TCRdb copy is limited to in-frame clones, with some not included. Of about 10,000 clones listed, approximately 90% are singletons. Between the trimmed V and J ends, which lost 6 bases and 3 bases, there was a span of 17 bases. Germline V CDR1 and CDR2: SNHLY, FYNNEI. The CDR3 sequence is 15 residues long. The sequencing sample was made of peripheral blood mononuclear cells. The chain combines TRBV2 with TRBJ2-5, with D tentatively TRBD1 (6 bases). The receptor comes from a man aged 55 to 70 with T-cell large granular lymphocyte leukemia. Some clones in this sample may be carry-over from other donors' samples. The CDR3 nucleotides read TGTGCCAGCAGGGCTGAACAGGGAAGGGAAGAGACCCAGTACTTC. Encoded protein: CASRAEQGREETQYF.